The T cell receptor (beta chain) under discussion was sequenced for a study of Graves' ophthalmopathy and Graves' hyperthyroidism. Study summary: Peripheral blood sampling preceded any treatment and occurred at initial diagnosis. Findings and caveats of the study: A 13-signature model separated ophthalmopathy from stable hyperthyroidism, just over 85% sensitivity, roughly 80% specificity.

This clonotype was seen repeatedly, ten times or more. Its matching antigen is unknown. Germline V gene data show CDR1 as ENHRY and CDR2 as SYGVKD. CDR3 length equals 15 residues. Germline trimming cut 3 bases from V and 1 base from J; bases unmatched to any gene: 5. Exclusion covered patients with other autoimmune diseases or uncontrolled infections (as well as pregnancy or lactation). The PBMCs originated from roughly 11 ml of fresh peripheral blood. As the template, RNA transcripts were used to amplify TCR beta CDR3 regions. HTBI primers primed a first-round RT-PCR, and a second-round multiplex PCR followed. TCRdb reprocessed the multiplex PCR reads via MiXCR and lists one record per CDR3 protein. The sample holds some 350,000 distinct CDR3 sequences, 15% to 20% seen once.

The J gene is TRBJ2-7, the V gene TRBV10-3, with 8 bases aligning to TRBD2. The sequenced sample consisted of peripheral blood. The source is an adult woman with stable Graves' hyperthyroidism. The CDR3 bases are TGTGCCATCAGTGAAGGTCAGCGGGGGTCCTACGAGCAGTACTTC. The encoded protein is CAISEGQRGSYEQYF.